The T cell receptor (beta chain) under discussion was sequenced for a study of CD8+ T cells in alopecia areata. Study information: Spontaneously alopecic C3H/HeJ graft donors, about 6-12 months old, gave skin to approximately 7-10-week-old female C3H/HeJ mice.

Findings of the study overall: It was lesional scalp, especially alopecia totalis/universalis, that showed higher clonality than normal scalp.

This clone has at least ten counts. Its matching antigen is unknown. Genes here carry mouse names. Sequencing templates came from extracted RNA that was reverse transcribed into cDNA. Only in-frame clones appear in the TCRdb table, and some are missing; sequencing was by immunoSEQ multiplex PCR. The sample has 2,500 to 3,000 clones, none seen only once; the top ten hold around 40%. Source material: lesional skin. The origin of this receptor is a C3H/HeJ mouse with alopecia areata. The strain's MHC haplotype is H2-k.

CDR3 loop: CASSQQEVFF. CDR3 DNA, as far as it was read: TGTGCCAGCAGCCAACAA. V usage is TRBV5 and J usage is TRBJ1-1, with D unresolved. The read gets to within 4 residues of the CDR3 end, and the germline J gene fills in the rest. Germline values: CDR1 LGHNA, CDR2 YNLKQL (reference sequence). CDR3 length equals 10 residues.